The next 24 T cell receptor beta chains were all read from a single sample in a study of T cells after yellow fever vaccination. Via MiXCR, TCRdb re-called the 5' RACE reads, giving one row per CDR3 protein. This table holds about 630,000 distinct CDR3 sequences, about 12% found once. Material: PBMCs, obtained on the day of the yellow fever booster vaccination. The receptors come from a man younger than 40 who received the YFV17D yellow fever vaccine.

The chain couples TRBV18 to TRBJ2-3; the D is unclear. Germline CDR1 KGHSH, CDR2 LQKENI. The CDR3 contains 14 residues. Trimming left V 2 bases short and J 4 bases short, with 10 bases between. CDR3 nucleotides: TGTGCCAGCTCACCAAGGGAAGGTCCAGATACGCAGTATTTT. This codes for CASSPREGPDTQYF.

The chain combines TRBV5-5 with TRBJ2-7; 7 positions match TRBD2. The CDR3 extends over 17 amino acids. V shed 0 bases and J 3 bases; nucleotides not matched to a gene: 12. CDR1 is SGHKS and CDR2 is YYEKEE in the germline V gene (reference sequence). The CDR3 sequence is CASSLVSSGSSHYEQYF. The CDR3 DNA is TGTGCCAGCAGCTTGGTGTCTAGCGGCAGTTCCCACTACGAGCAGTACTTC.

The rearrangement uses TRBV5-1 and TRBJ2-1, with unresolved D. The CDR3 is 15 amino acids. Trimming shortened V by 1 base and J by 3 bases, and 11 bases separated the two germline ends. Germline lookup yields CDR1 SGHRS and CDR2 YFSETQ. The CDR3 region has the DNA TGCGCCAGCAGCTTGTTAGGAACCGGCTACAATGAGCAGTTCTTC. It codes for CASSLLGTGYNEQFF.

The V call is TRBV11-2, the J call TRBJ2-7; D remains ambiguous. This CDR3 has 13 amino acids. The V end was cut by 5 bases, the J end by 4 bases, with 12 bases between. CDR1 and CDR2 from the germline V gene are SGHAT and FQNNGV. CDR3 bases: TGTGCCAGCAGCGCCAGAGAGAGATACGAGCAGTACTTC. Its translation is CASSARERYEQYF.

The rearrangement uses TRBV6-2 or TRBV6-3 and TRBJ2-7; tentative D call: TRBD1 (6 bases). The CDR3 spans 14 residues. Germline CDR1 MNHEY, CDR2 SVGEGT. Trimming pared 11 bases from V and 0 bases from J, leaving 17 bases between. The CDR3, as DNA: TGTGCCGTGACAAGGGACAACCTCTCCTACGAGCAGTACTTC. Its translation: CAVTRDNLSYEQYF.

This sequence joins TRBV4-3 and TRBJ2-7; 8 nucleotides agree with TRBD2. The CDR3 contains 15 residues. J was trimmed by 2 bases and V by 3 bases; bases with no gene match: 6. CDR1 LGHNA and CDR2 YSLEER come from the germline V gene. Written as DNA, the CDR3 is TGCGCCAGCAGCCAGCGACTAGCGCAAACCTACGAGCAGTACTTC. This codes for CASSQRLAQTYEQYF.

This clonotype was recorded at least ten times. Here the CDR3 DNA reads TGTGCCAGCAGTCTATCAGGGGTCTATGGCTACACCTTC. Encoded protein: CASSLSGVYGYTF. The chain combines TRBV12-3 or TRBV12-4 with TRBJ1-2, with D possibly TRBD1 on 6 matching bases. This CDR3 is built from 13 residues. V lost 5 bases, J lost 4 bases, and 11 bases lay in between.

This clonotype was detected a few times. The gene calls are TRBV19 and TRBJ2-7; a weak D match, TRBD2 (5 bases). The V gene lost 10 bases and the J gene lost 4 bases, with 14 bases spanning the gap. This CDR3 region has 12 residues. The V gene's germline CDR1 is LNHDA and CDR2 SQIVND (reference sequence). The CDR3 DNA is TGTGCCACCCACGGGAAGTTATACGAGCAGTACTTC. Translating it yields CATHGKLYEQYF.

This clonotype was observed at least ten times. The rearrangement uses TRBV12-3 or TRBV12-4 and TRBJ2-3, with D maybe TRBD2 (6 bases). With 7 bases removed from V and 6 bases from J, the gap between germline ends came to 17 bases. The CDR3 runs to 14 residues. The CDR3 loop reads CASTLSGERDTQYF. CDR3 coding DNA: TGTGCCAGCACCCTGTCGGGGGAGAGGGATACGCAGTATTTT.

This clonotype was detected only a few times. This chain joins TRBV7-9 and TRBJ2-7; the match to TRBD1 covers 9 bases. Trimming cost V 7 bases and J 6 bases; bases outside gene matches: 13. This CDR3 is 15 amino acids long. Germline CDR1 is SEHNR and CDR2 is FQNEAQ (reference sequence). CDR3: CASTLTGGNAGEQYF. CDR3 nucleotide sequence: TGTGCCAGCACCCTGACAGGGGGAAATGCCGGCGAGCAGTACTTC.

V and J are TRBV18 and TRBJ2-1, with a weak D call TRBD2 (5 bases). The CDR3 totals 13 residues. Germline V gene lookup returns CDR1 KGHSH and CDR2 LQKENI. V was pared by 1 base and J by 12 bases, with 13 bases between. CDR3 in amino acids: CASSPQAERGQFF. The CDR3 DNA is TGTGCCAGCTCACCACAAGCGGAGCGTGGGCAGTTCTTC.

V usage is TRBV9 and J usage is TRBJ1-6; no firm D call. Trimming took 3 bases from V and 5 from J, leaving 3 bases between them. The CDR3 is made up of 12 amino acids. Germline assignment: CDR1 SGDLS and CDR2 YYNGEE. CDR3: CASSANNSPLHF. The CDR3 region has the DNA TGTGCCAGCAGCGCCAATAATTCACCCCTCCACTTT.

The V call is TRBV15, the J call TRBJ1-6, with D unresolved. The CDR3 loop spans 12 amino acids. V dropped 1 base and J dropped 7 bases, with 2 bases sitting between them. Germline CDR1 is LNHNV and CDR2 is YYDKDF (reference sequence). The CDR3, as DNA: TGTGCCACCAGCAGAGGAAATTCACCCCTCCACTTT. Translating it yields CATSRGNSPLHF. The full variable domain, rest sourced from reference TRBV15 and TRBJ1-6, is DAMVIQNPRYQVTQFGKPVTLSCSQTLNHNVMYWYQQKSSQAPKLLFHYYDKDFNNEADTPDNFQSRRPNTSFCFLDIRSPGLGDTAMYLCATSRGNSPLHFGNGTRLTVT.

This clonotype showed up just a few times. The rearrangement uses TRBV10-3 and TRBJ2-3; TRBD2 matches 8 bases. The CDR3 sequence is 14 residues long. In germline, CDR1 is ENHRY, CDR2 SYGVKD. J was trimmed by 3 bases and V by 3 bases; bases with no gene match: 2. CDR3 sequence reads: CAISEPSGTDTQYF. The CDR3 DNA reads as TGTGCCATCAGTGAACCTAGCGGGACAGATACGCAGTATTTT.

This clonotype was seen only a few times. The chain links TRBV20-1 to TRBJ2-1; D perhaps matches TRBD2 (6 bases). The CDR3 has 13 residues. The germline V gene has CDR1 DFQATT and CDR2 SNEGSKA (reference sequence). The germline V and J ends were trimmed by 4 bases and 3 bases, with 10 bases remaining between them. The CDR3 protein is CSAKGLIYNEQFF. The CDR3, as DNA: TGCAGTGCTAAAGGACTAATCTACAATGAGCAGTTCTTC.

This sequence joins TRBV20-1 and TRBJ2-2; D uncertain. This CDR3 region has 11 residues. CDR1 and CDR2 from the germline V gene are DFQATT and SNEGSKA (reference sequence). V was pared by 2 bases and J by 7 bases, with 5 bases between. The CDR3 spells CSARNGGELFF. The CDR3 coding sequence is TGCAGTGCTAGAAACGGCGGGGAGCTGTTTTTT.

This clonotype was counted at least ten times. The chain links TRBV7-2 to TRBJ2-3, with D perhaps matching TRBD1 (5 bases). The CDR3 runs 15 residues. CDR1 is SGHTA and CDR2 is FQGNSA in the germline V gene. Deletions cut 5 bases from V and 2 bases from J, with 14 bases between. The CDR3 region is CASSLRQYDTDTQYF. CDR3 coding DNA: TGTGCCAGCAGCCTCCGACAGTACGACACAGATACGCAGTATTTT. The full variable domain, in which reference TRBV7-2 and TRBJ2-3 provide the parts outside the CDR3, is GAGVSQSPSNKVTEKGKDVELRCDPISGHTALYWYRQSLGQGLEFLIYFQGNSAPDKSGLPSDRFSAERTGGSVSTLTIQRTQQEDSAVYLCASSLRQYDTDTQYFGPGTRLTVL.

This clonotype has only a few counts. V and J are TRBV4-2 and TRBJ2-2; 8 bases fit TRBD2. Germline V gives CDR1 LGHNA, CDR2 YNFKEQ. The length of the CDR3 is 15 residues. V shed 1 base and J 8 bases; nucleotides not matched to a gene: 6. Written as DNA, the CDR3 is TGTGCCAGCAGCCAAGCGGGGACTAGTGGTGGGGAGCTGTTTTTT. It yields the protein CASSQAGTSGGELFF.

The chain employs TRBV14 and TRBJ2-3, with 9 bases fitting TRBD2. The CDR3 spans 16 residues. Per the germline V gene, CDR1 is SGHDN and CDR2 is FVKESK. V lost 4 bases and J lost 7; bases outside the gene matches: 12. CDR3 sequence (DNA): TGTGCCAGCAGCCCTCCTGGCGGGAGGGCCTTAAATACGCAGTATTTT. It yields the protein CASSPPGGRALNTQYF.

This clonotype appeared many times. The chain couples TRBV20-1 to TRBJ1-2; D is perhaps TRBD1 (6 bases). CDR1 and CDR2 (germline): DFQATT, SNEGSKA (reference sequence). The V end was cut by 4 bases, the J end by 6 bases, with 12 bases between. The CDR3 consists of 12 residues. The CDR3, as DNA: TGCAGTGCTACGACAGGACTGCATGGCTACACCTTC. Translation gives CSATTGLHGYTF.

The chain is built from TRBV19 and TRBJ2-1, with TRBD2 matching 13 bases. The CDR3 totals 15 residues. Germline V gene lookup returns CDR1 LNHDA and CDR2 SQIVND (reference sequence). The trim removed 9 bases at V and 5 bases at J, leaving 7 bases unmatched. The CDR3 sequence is CASATSGRGHNEQFF. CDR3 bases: TGTGCCAGCGCAACTAGCGGGAGGGGCCACAATGAGCAGTTCTTC.

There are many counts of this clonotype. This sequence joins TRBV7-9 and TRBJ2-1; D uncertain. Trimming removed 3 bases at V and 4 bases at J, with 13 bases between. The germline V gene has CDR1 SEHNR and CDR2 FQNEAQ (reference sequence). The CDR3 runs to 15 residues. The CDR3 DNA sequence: TGTGCCAGCAGCTTGGATCCATCCGAGTACAATGAGCAGTTCTTC. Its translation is CASSLDPSEYNEQFF.

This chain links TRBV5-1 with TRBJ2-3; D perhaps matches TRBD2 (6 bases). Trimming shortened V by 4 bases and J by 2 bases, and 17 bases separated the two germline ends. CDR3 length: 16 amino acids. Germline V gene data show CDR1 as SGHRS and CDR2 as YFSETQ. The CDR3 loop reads CASSRSGRDVTDTQYF. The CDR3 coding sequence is TGCGCCAGCAGCCGGTCGGGGCGGGACGTCACAGATACGCAGTATTTT.

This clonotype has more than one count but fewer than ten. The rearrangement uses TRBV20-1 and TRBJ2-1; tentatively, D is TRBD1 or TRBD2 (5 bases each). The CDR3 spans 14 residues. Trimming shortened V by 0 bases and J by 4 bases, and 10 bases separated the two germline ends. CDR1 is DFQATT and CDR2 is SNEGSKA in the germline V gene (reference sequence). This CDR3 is CSARDWGLYNEQFF. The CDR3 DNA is TGCAGTGCTAGAGATTGGGGGTTGTACAATGAGCAGTTCTTC.